This T cell receptor beta chain was obtained from a study of shared clonotypes between healthy human individuals. Produced via immunoSEQ multiplex PCR; TCRdb's table is partial and in-frame only. The sample holds some 740,000 clones, 92% seen once. On this clone itself: What it recognizes is unknown.

Naive CD8 cells, CD45RO-negative and positively selected for CCR7, excluded terminally differentiated effector memory CD45RA+ cells. Broader study findings: Across subsets, estimated richness was generally greater for naive than for memory populations.

CDR1 and CDR2 (germline): KGHSH, LQKENI. Trimming took off 1 base at V and 2 bases at J, with 12 bases between the two ends. The CDR3 sequence is 15 residues long. The sequence was collected from a young man in good health. Sequences were obtained from naive CD8+ T cells sorted from blood. The genes are TRBV18 and TRBJ2-7; D gene ambiguous. The CDR3 region has the DNA TGTGCCAGCTCACCACAGGACGGCGGTACCTACGAGCAGTACTTC. As protein: CASSPQDGGTYEQYF. The full variable domain, rest sourced from reference TRBV18 and TRBJ2-7, is NAGVMQNPRHLVRRRGQEARLRCSPMKGHSHVYWYRQLPEEGLKFMVYLQKENIIDESGMPKERFSAEFPKEGPSILRIQQVVRGDSAAYFCASSPQDGGTYEQYFGPGTRLTVT.